A single sample is the source of the 32 T cell receptor beta chains below, sequenced in a study of blood T cell repertoires in COVID-19. Generated by immunoSEQ multiplex PCR, the TCRdb table keeps only in-frame clones and is missing some. The sample records a few hundred thousand clones, around 88% being singletons. Sequencing was carried out using peripheral blood. These receptors originate from a man younger than 45 with acute or convalescent COVID-19.

The CDR3 DNA sequence: TGTGCCAGCAGCTCCGGACAGCAGATGGATACGCAGTATTTT. It is translated as CASSSGQQMDTQYF. The chain is built from TRBV5-6 and TRBJ2-3, with D perhaps TRBD1 (6 bases). Trimming shortened V by 3 bases and J by 6 bases, and 14 bases separated the two germline ends. The length of the CDR3 is 14 residues. Germline-derived CDR1 and CDR2 are SGHDT and YYEEEE. Full variable domain (remainder filled in from reference TRBV5-6 and TRBJ2-3): DAGVTQSPTHLIKTRGQQVTLRCSPKSGHDTVSWYQQALGQGPQFIFQYYEEEERQRGNFPDRFSGHQFPNYSSELNVNALLLGDSALYLCASSSGQQMDTQYFGPGTRLTVL.

The V call is TRBV3-1 (or the pseudogene TRBV3-2), the J call TRBJ1-6; the D is unclear. Germline V gene data show CDR1 as LGHDT and CDR2 as YNNKEL (reference sequence). V dropped 8 bases and J dropped 6 bases, with 8 bases sitting between them. The CDR3 runs 12 residues. CDR3 protein: CASAQPNSPLHF. CDR3 nucleotides: TGTGCCAGCGCACAGCCTAATTCACCCCTCCACTTT.

The J gene is TRBJ2-7, the V gene TRBV30, with D possibly matching TRBD2 (6 bases). CDR1 and CDR2 from the germline V gene are GTSNPN and SVGIG (reference sequence). The CDR3 runs 14 residues. V shed 0 bases and J shed 2 bases, with 11 bases lying between them. The CDR3 nucleotides read TGTGCCTGGAGTGTTGGGGGAGGAACCTACGAGCAGTACTTC. It codes for CAWSVGGGTYEQYF.

The chain has TRBV28 and TRBJ1-2; a weak D match, TRBD1 (5 bases). Trimming removed 8 bases from V and 4 bases from J, with 5 bases in between. The CDR3 totals 10 residues. Per the germline V gene, CDR1 is MDHEN and CDR2 is SYDVKM. The CDR3, as DNA: TGTGCCAGCGGGGCCTATGGCTACACCTTC. It translates to CASGAYGYTF.

The chain recombines TRBV19 with TRBJ1-1; the D gene is possibly TRBD1 (6 bases). Trimming stripped 6 bases from V and 4 bases from J, with 15 bases between. The CDR3 length is 14 residues. The germline V gene encodes CDR1 LNHDA and CDR2 SQIVND (reference sequence). CDR3 loop: CASRRTGLSTEAFF. The DNA of the CDR3 is TGTGCCAGTAGGCGAACAGGGTTGAGCACTGAAGCTTTCTTT.

This chain joins TRBV19 and TRBJ2-7; possibly TRBD2 for D (6 bases). Per germline, CDR1 LNHDA and CDR2 SQIVND (reference sequence). V was pared by 5 bases and J by 7 bases, with 15 bases between. There are 13 residues in the CDR3. DNA for the CDR3: TGTGCCAGTAGTCTCGGGGGTTTTGGGGAGCAGTACTTC. This sequence encodes CASSLGGFGEQYF. The whole variable domain, remainder taken from reference TRBV19 and TRBJ2-7, is DGGITQSPKYLFRKEGQNVTLSCEQNLNHDAMYWYRQDPGQGLRLIYYSQIVNDFQKGDIAEGYSVSREKKESFPLTVTSAQKNPTAFYLCASSLGGFGEQYFGPGTRLTVT.

J is TRBJ1-4 and V is TRBV2, with D uncertain. The CDR3 runs 14 residues. Germline assignment: CDR1 SNHLY and CDR2 FYNNEI. The V end was cut by 4 bases, the J end by 7 bases, with 13 bases between. In DNA form, the CDR3 reads TGTGCCAGCAGTGGAACATCATCCCCTGAAAAACTGTTTTTT. Amino acid sequence: CASSGTSSPEKLFF.

The J gene is TRBJ1-2, the V gene TRBV27, with 7 bases matching TRBD1. Germline V gene sequence: CDR1 MNHEY, CDR2 SMNVEV (reference sequence). V shed 1 base and J 4 bases; nucleotides not matched to a gene: 3. The CDR3 loop spans 14 amino acids. The CDR3 nucleotides are TGTGCCAGCAGTTTATTCCCAGGGGGCTATGGCTACACCTTC. It encodes CASSLFPGGYGYTF.

This chain joins TRBV18 and TRBJ2-3, with D possibly matching TRBD2 (5 bases). This CDR3 is built from 12 residues. V was trimmed by 2 bases and J by 7 bases, leaving 7 bases between them. Germline V gene sequence: CDR1 KGHSH, CDR2 LQKENI. The CDR3 loop reads CASSPADYTQYF. The CDR3, as DNA: TGTGCCAGCTCACCAGCGGACTATACGCAGTATTTT. Supplemented by reference TRBV18 and TRBJ2-3, the full variable domain reads NAGVMQNPRHLVRRRGQEARLRCSPMKGHSHVYWYRQLPEEGLKFMVYLQKENIIDESGMPKERFSAEFPKEGPSILRIQQVVRGDSAAYFCASSPADYTQYFGPGTRLTVL.

The J gene is TRBJ1-5, the V gene TRBV19; D uncertain. This CDR3 contains 14 residues. Germline CDR1 and CDR2: LNHDA and SQIVND (reference sequence). The germline V and J ends were trimmed by 7 bases and 7 bases, with 17 bases remaining between them. Here the CDR3 reads CASTLVGEKQPQHF. CDR3 sequence (DNA): TGTGCCAGTACACTGGTCGGGGAGAAGCAGCCCCAGCATTTT.

On this clone: In the same sample, other DNA sequences code for this CDR3. This rearrangement joins TRBV5-1 to TRBJ1-1; 8 nucleotides line up with TRBD1. The germline V gene encodes CDR1 SGHRS and CDR2 YFSETQ. V shed 4 bases and J 2 bases; nucleotides not matched to a gene: 7. The CDR3 is 15 residues long. The CDR3: CASSPRTGTNTEAFF. CDR3 nucleotides: TGCGCCAGCAGCCCTCGGACAGGGACCAACACTGAAGCTTTCTTT.

This rearrangement joins TRBV28 to TRBJ1-2; 8 positions agree with TRBD1. The germline CDR1 and CDR2 sequences are MDHEN and SYDVKM. With V trimmed by 6 bases and J by 8 bases, 8 bases remained unmatched. This CDR3 has 13 amino acids. CDR3 protein: CASRVRQGTGYTF. The CDR3 nucleotides are TGTGCCAGCAGGGTTCGACAGGGGACCGGCTACACCTTC.

The V and J genes are TRBV18 and TRBJ1-3, with TRBD1 matching 8 bases. The CDR3 contains 14 residues. The trim removed 3 bases at V and 9 bases at J, leaving 7 bases unmatched. Germline V gene data show CDR1 as KGHSH and CDR2 as LQKENI. The CDR3, as DNA: TGTGCCAGCTCACCGAGGACAGGGCTGGGCACCATATATTTT. Residues: CASSPRTGLGTIYF.

J is TRBJ1-1 and V is TRBV5-1; TRBD1 agrees at 10 bases. V shed 4 bases, J shed 1 base, and the junction held 4 bases outside the gene matches. The CDR3 length is 15 residues. Germline V lookup: CDR1 SGHRS, CDR2 YFSETQ. The CDR3 protein is CASSKGDRGNTEAFF. In DNA, the CDR3 is TGCGCCAGCAGCAAAGGGGACAGGGGGAACACTGAAGCTTTCTTT.

V usage is TRBV9 and J usage is TRBJ2-1, with TRBD2 matching 10 bases. Germline CDR1 reads SGDLS; CDR2 reads YYNGEE. J lost 6 bases, V lost 6 bases, and 18 bases had no gene match. CDR3 length: 18 residues. The CDR3 DNA reads as TGTGCCAGCACCCGAACTATTTTTATAGCGGGAGGACTCAATGAGCAGTTCTTC. Amino acid sequence: CASTRTIFIAGGLNEQFF.

The chain recombines TRBV11-2 with TRBJ1-2, with a weak D call TRBD1 (6 bases). Trimming stripped 1 base from V and 2 bases from J, with 8 bases between. Germline CDR1 SGHAT, CDR2 FQNNGV. The CDR3 loop spans 14 amino acids. The CDR3 nucleotides read TGTGCCAGCAGCTTAGTTGGGGGCAACTATGGCTACACCTTC. Translated, it gives CASSLVGGNYGYTF.

This chain links TRBV29-1 with TRBJ2-1; 9 positions match TRBD2. V trimming: 7 bases; J trimming: 6 bases; junction bases outside the gene matches: 13. Germline lookup yields CDR1 SQVTM and CDR2 ANQGSEA. The CDR3 is 15 amino acids. CDR3 residues: CSAGDSLAGLNEQFF. As DNA, the CDR3 is TGCAGCGCCGGTGATAGCCTAGCGGGACTCAATGAGCAGTTCTTC.

The chain carries TRBV11-2 and TRBJ1-1, with D possibly being TRBD1 (5 bases). CDR1 and CDR2 (germline): SGHAT, FQNNGV. This CDR3 is built from 15 residues. V lost 1 base and J 4 bases, leaving 13 bases between the germline ends. As DNA, the CDR3 is TGTGCCAGCAGCTTAGCCGGGGGGAGCATCACTGAAGCTTTCTTT. Amino acids: CASSLAGGSITEAFF.

V usage is TRBV27 and J usage is TRBJ1-5, with unresolved D. This CDR3 comprises 17 residues. Germline V lookup: CDR1 MNHEY, CDR2 SMNVEV (reference sequence). The V gene lost 0 bases and the J gene lost 7 bases, with 19 bases spanning the gap. The CDR3 reads CASSLSSHGSRRQPQHF. The CDR3 bases are TGTGCCAGCAGTTTATCAAGCCATGGGTCGAGGCGACAGCCCCAGCATTTT.

The rearrangement joins TRBV25-1 to TRBJ1-2; D gene ambiguous. This CDR3 spans 13 amino acids. Trimming removed 0 bases from V and 6 bases from J, with 8 bases in between. CDR1 is MGHDK, CDR2 SYGVNS, per germline. CDR3 in amino acids: CASSEYGPDGYTF. CDR3 nucleotide sequence: TGTGCCAGCAGTGAATATGGTCCGGATGGCTACACCTTC.

V and J are TRBV27 and TRBJ2-1, with D uncertain. CDR1 is MNHEY, CDR2 SMNVEV, per germline (reference sequence). The CDR3 sequence is 16 residues long. V lost 3 bases, J lost 2 bases, and 14 bases lay in between. This CDR3 reads CASSFSNRRPYNEQFF. The CDR3 coding sequence is TGTGCCAGCAGTTTCAGTAACAGAAGACCCTACAATGAGCAGTTCTTC.

The chain combines TRBV3-1 (or the pseudogene TRBV3-2) with TRBJ2-5; 10 nucleotides match TRBD2. The CDR3 is 20 residues long. V trimming: 4 bases; J trimming: 2 bases; junction bases outside the gene matches: 19. Per germline, CDR1 LGHDT and CDR2 YNNKEL (reference sequence). CDR3 DNA: TGTGCCAGCAGCCGACCCCGTGGGCTAGCGGGGGTTGGACCGCAAGAGACCCAGTACTTC. This gives the protein CASSRPRGLAGVGPQETQYF.

Only one count was recorded for this clone. The chain couples TRBV3-1 (or the pseudogene TRBV3-2) to TRBJ1-1, with D maybe TRBD1 (6 bases). The ends were cut back, 4 bases at V and 2 bases at J, with 17 bases in the middle. Germline V gene data show CDR1 as LGHDT and CDR2 as YNNKEL (reference sequence). The CDR3 is made up of 16 amino acids. The CDR3 bases are TGTGCCAGCAGCCCCGGGACAAGCAAATTCAACACTGAAGCTTTCTTT. Its translation: CASSPGTSKFNTEAFF.

In DNA, the CDR3 is TGTGCCAGCTCGCTGGACAGTATGTACGAGCAGTACTTC. Protein product: CASSLDSMYEQYF. The gene calls are TRBV18 and TRBJ2-7, with D possibly matching TRBD1 (6 bases). Between the trimmed V and J ends, which lost 6 bases and 4 bases, there was a span of 13 bases. Germline CDR1 KGHSH, CDR2 LQKENI. The CDR3 is 13 amino acids.

This sequence joins TRBV5-4 and TRBJ1-1; D not resolved. CDR1 SGHNT and CDR2 YYREEE come from the germline V gene (reference sequence). The CDR3 is 14 residues long. V dropped 2 bases and J dropped 1 base, with 9 bases sitting between them. CDR3: CASSFKTGNTEAFF. The CDR3 DNA is TGTGCCAGCAGCTTTAAGACGGGGAACACTGAAGCTTTCTTT.

CDR3 sequence reads: CASSPARSTEAFF. CDR3 DNA: TGCGCCAGCAGCCCCGCCCGGAGTACTGAAGCTTTCTTT. The V and J genes are TRBV5-1 and TRBJ1-1; unclear D gene. Deletions cut 4 bases from V and 5 bases from J, with 12 bases between. The CDR3 totals 13 residues. In germline, CDR1 is SGHRS, CDR2 YFSETQ.

This chain connects TRBV6-5 to TRBJ1-2; 8 bases agree with TRBD1. J gave up 4 bases and V 7 bases, and 5 bases lay outside the gene matches. The germline gives CDR1 MNHEY, CDR2 SVGAGI. The CDR3 sequence is 13 residues long. The CDR3 reads CASNLQGGYGYTF. CDR3 nucleotide sequence: TGTGCCAGCAACCTACAGGGGGGCTATGGCTACACCTTC.

The J gene is TRBJ2-7, the V gene TRBV7-9, with TRBD1 matching 8 bases. There are 14 residues in the CDR3. In germline, CDR1 is SEHNR, CDR2 FQNEAQ (reference sequence). Losses at the gene ends were 5 bases for V and 3 bases for J; bases not matched to a gene: 6. CDR3 in amino acids: CASSQTGGFYEQYF. The CDR3 DNA follows: TGTGCCAGCAGCCAAACAGGGGGGTTCTACGAGCAGTACTTC.

The genes are TRBV12-3 or TRBV12-4 and TRBJ1-2, with no clear D. CDR3 size: 13 residues. The V end lost 6 bases, the J end lost 8 bases, and 16 bases lay between the germline ends. The CDR3 bases are TGTGCCAGCAGCCCTAACAACTATGCCGGCTACACCTTC. Its protein is CASSPNNYAGYTF.

This sequence joins TRBV19 and TRBJ2-3; possible D gene TRBD2, 5 bases. V dropped 4 bases and J dropped 6 bases, with 11 bases sitting between them. CDR1 LNHDA and CDR2 SQIVND come from the germline V gene (reference sequence). CDR3 length equals 13 residues. The CDR3 loop reads CASSNTGTDTQYF. The CDR3 DNA sequence: TGTGCCAGTAGTAATACGGGAACGGATACGCAGTATTTT.

The chain has TRBV19 and TRBJ2-1; maybe TRBD2 (6 bases). Germline lookup yields CDR1 LNHDA and CDR2 SQIVND (reference sequence). CDR3 size: 14 residues. V gave up 4 bases and J gave up 4 bases, with 11 bases separating them. CDR3 sequence (DNA): TGTGCCAGTAGTAGTTGGGCGGGGTACAATGAGCAGTTCTTC. Translation: CASSSWAGYNEQFF.

The V gene is TRBV28, the J gene TRBJ2-7; D might be TRBD2 (6 bases). V lost 5 bases, J lost 1 base, and 15 bases lay in between. CDR1 and CDR2 (germline): MDHEN, SYDVKM. The CDR3 spans 15 residues. The CDR3 DNA reads as TGTGCCAGCAGTCCCGCCGGGACTCAATCCTACGAGCAGTACTTC. Amino acids: CASSPAGTQSYEQYF.